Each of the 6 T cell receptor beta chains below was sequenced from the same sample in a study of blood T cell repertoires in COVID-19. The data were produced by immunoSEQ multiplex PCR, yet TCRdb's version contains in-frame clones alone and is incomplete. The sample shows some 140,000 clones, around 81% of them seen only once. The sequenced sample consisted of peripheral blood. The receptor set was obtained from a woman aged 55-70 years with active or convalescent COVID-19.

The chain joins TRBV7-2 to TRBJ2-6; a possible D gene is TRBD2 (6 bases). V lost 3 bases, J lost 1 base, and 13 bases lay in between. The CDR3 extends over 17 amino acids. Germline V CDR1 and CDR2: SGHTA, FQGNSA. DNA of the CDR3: TGTGCCAGCAGCTTGGGACGAGGGAGGTCTGGGGCCAACGTCCTGACTTTC. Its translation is CASSLGRGRSGANVLTF.

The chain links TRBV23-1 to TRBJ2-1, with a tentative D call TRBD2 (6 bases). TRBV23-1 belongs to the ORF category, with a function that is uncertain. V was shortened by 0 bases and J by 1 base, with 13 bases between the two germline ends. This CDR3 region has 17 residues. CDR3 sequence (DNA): TGCGCCAGCAGTCAATCGCGACTAGACCTTTCCTACAATGAGCAGTTCTTC. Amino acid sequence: CASSQSRLDLSYNEQFF.

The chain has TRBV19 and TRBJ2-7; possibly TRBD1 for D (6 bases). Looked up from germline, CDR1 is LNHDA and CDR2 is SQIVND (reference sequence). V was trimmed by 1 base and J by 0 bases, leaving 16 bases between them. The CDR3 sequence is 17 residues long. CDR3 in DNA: TGTGCCAGTAGTATAGCAGAGACAGGTTCCTACTCCTACGAGCAGTACTTC. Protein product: CASSIAETGSYSYEQYF.

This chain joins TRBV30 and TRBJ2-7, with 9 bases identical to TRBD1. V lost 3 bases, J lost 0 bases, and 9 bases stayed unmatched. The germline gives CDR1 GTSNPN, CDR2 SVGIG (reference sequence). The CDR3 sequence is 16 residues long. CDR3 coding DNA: TGTGCCTGGAGCCCCGTGGACAGGGGACTCTCCTACGAGCAGTACTTC. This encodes CAWSPVDRGLSYEQYF.

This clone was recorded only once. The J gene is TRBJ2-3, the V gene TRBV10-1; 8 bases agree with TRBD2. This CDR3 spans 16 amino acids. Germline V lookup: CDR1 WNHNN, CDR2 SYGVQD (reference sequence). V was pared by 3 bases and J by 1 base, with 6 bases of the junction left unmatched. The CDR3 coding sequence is TGCGCCAGCAGTGAAGCGAGCGGGGGAGGCACAGATACGCAGTATTTT. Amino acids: CASSEASGGGTDTQYF.

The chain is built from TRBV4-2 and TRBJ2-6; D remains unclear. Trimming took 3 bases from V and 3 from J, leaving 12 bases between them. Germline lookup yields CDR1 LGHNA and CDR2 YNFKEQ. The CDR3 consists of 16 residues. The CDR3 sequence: CASSQAQGGGANVLTF. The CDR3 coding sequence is TGTGCCAGCAGCCAGGCCCAAGGCGGTGGGGCCAACGTCCTGACTTTC.